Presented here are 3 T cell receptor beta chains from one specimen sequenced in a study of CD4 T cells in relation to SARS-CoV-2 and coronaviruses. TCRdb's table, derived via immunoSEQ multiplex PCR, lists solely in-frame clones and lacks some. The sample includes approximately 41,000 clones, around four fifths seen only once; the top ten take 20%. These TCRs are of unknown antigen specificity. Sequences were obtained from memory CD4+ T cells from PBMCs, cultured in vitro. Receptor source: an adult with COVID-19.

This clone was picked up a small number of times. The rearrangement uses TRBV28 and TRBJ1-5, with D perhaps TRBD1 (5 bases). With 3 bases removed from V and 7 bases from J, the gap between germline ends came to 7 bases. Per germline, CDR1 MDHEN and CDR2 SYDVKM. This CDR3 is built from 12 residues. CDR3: CASSLGEQPQHF. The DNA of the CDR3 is TGTGCCAGCAGTTTGGGGGAACAGCCCCAGCATTTT.

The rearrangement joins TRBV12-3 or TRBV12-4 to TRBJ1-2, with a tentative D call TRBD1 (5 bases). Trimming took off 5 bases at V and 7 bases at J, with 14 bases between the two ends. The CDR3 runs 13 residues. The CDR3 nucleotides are TGTGCCAGCAGTCGAACCGGGGCGGGTGGCTACACCTTC. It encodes CASSRTGAGGYTF.

The CDR3 sequence: CASSPSNYGYTF. CDR3 DNA sequence: TGTGCCAGCAGCCCAAGTAACTATGGCTACACCTTC. The chain joins TRBV4-2 to TRBJ1-2; D is ambiguous. The CDR3 runs 12 residues. V was cut by 4 bases and J by 1 base, with 4 bases left in between. Germline V CDR1 and CDR2: LGHNA, YNFKEQ.